This TCR beta chain was documented in a study of CD8+CD57+ T cells in acquired aplastic anemia. General study findings and limits: Patients and controls shared over 25 CD8+ CDR3 sequences, highly expressed in patients.

CDR3 and TCR beta VDJ profiling relied on a genomic DNA template. TCRdb re-called the reads through MiXCR, storing one row per CDR3 protein. The sample carries about 250,000 distinct CDR3 sequences, 45% to 50% recorded once. An expansion of CD8+CD57+ cells by flow cytometry had been shown in patients chosen for sequencing. Comment on this clonotype: The antigen is unknown.

V lost 10 bases to trimming and J lost 2 bases; unmatched junction nucleotides: 7. The CDR3 covers 13 residues. The germline gives CDR1 LNHDA, CDR2 SQIVND (reference sequence). The clonotype originates from a human donor with aplastic anemia. Sequencing used sorted CD4+, CD8+, or CD8+CD57+ T cells (not recorded which) from PBMCs. This chain links TRBV19 with TRBJ1-2; 7 nucleotides match TRBD1. CDR3 sequence: CAIRDRSNYGYTF. For the CDR3, the DNA is TGTGCCATTCGGGACAGATCCAACTATGGCTACACCTTC.